Sequencing of this T cell receptor (beta chain) was carried out in a study of T cell responses to AZD1222 COVID-19 vaccine. Data came from immunoSEQ multiplex PCR; TCRdb stores just in-frame clones and leaves some out. Among roughly 100,000 clones listed, about 93% were seen once. The CDR3 contains 13 residues. V was cut by 2 bases and J by 4 bases, with 8 bases left in between. Looked up from germline, CDR1 is LGHDT and CDR2 is YNNKEL (reference sequence). The sequence was collected from an adult in good health. The V call is TRBV3-1 (or the pseudogene TRBV3-2), the J call TRBJ1-1; unclear D gene. Specimen: peripheral blood, collected on day 0 of AZD1222 vaccination. The CDR3 coding sequence is TGTGCCAGCAGCCAATATTTAGGCACTGAAGCTTTCTTT. It is translated as CASSQYLGTEAFF.